This is a list of T cell receptor beta chains from one sample in a study of beta chain features in type 1 diabetes. Here immunoSEQ multiplex PCR was the method, and the copy in TCRdb shows in-frame clones only, minus some. The sample yields approximately 170,000 clones, approximately 8% seen once. The sample was central memory CD4+ T cells from blood. Source of these receptors: a man younger than 35 with type 1 diabetes. CDR3s include the opening cysteine and the closing phenylalanine or tryptophan. Only part of the rows carry a size: once, few, many, or a class if the clone is expanded.

v_gene,abundance,j_gene,CDR3aa
TRBV19,few,TRBJ2-2,CASTQAGTNTGELFF
TRBV5-4,many,TRBJ2-1,CASSLDQGVREQFF
TRBV15,few,TRBJ2-1,CATSREAGDNEQFF
TRBV7-8,-,TRBJ2-2,CASSPALSGAQRELFF
TRBV11-2,few,TRBJ2-1,CASSLAGGSYNEQFF
TRBV29-1,few,TRBJ2-3,CSVGLAGSTDTQYF
TRBV5-4,-,TRBJ2-3,CASSGGLAGVDTQYF
TRBV27,few,TRBJ2-1,CASSPRLGNSYNEQFF
TRBV15,many,TRBJ2-3,CATRRQGALDTQYF
TRBV5-1,few,TRBJ2-1,CASSLALTSVNDEQFF
TRBV27,few,TRBJ2-3,CASSLASGLGSDTQYF
TRBV30,many,TRBJ1-3,CAWSVNGRNTIYF
TRBV15,-,TRBJ1-2,CATSRAPGQGAYGYTF